The 32 T cell receptor beta chains below were found in one sample sequenced in a study of a mutant IDH1 vaccine in newly diagnosed glioma. Time point noted: week 23, last vaccination. The investigators gave 300 ug of mutant IDH1 20-mer peptide in each vaccine dose, together with topical imiquimod. Repertoires were generated with immunoSEQ multiplex PCR, while TCRdb's copy carries only in-frame clones and drops some. This sample carries 25,000 to 30,000 clones, roughly 80% of them seen once, and the ten largest clones take approximately 19%. These TCRs are of unknown antigen specificity. The sequenced sample was PBMCs, obtained from a glioma patient whose treatment included an IDH1 peptide vaccine. The source is a woman aged 25-40 years with glioma.

The chain has TRBV2 and TRBJ2-3; perhaps TRBD2 as D (5 bases). Looked up from germline, CDR1 is SNHLY and CDR2 is FYNNEI. There are 15 residues in the CDR3. V was cut by 4 bases and J by 8 bases, with 19 bases left in between. CDR3 sequence (DNA): TGTGCCAGCAGTGGCGCGGTCGGACTTCTTGGTACGCAGTATTTT. Protein: CASSGAVGLLGTQYF.

The rearrangement joins TRBV6-6 to TRBJ1-5; D remains ambiguous. CDR1 is MNHNY and CDR2 is SVGAGI in the germline V gene (reference sequence). Trimming shortened V by 6 bases and J by 1 base, and 13 bases separated the two germline ends. This CDR3 comprises 15 residues. In nucleotides, the CDR3 is TGTGCCAGCAGAGAGGGTTTCACCAGCAATCAGCCCCAGCATTTT. It codes for CASREGFTSNQPQHF.

V is TRBV6-5 and J is TRBJ2-1, with D perhaps being TRBD1 or TRBD2 (5 bases each). The germline V gene encodes CDR1 MNHEY and CDR2 SVGAGI. V was trimmed by 2 bases and J by 5 bases, leaving 10 bases between them. This CDR3 contains 14 residues. This chain's CDR3 is CASSYRDAHNEQFF. The CDR3 DNA reads TGTGCCAGCAGTTACCGGGACGCCCACAATGAGCAGTTCTTC.

The V call is TRBV6-5, the J call TRBJ2-1, with D unresolved. Germline V gene sequence: CDR1 MNHEY, CDR2 SVGAGI. CDR3 size: 15 residues. V gave up 2 bases and J gave up 2 bases, with 10 bases separating them. In nucleotides, the CDR3 is TGTGCCAGCAGTTACGGAGTTCTCGCCTACAATGAGCAGTTCTTC. Translation gives CASSYGVLAYNEQFF.

In its sample, this clone was seen once. The chain employs TRBV5-1 and TRBJ1-4; D not certain. Per germline, CDR1 SGHRS and CDR2 YFSETQ. The CDR3 sequence is 16 residues long. The ends were cut back, 3 bases at V and 0 bases at J, with 12 bases in the middle. In DNA form, the CDR3 reads TGCGCCAGCAGCTCGGCGGGGAGGTCAACTAATGAAAAACTGTTTTTT. The encoded protein is CASSSAGRSTNEKLFF.

The table lists this clone with a count of one. The chain is built from TRBV6-6 and TRBJ1-3; no reliable D call. V was clipped by 4 bases and J by 2 bases, with 6 bases between them. The CDR3 has 13 amino acids. CDR1 is MNHNY, CDR2 SVGAGI, per germline (reference sequence). CDR3 amino acids: CASSLGPGNTIYF. The CDR3 nucleotides are TGTGCCAGCAGTTTAGGTCCTGGAAACACCATATATTTT.

V usage is TRBV19 and J usage is TRBJ2-1; tentatively, D is TRBD1 (5 bases). Trimming took 1 base from V and 5 from J, leaving 9 bases between them. From germline, CDR1 is LNHDA and CDR2 SQIVND (reference sequence). CDR3 length: 14 amino acids. The CDR3 DNA reads as TGTGCCAGTAGTATAGGTCCCAGGGACAATGAGCAGTTCTTC. Protein product: CASSIGPRDNEQFF.

On this clone: Germline is not matched at one junction end, which may reflect a read error. V usage is TRBV7-7 and J usage is TRBJ2-5; TRBD1 matches at 7 bases. The CDR3 has 15 residues. Germline CDR1 SSHAT, CDR2 FNYEAQ (reference sequence). This chain's CDR3 is CASSLGRGQQETQYF. The CDR3 DNA reads TGTGCTAGCAGCTTAGGTAGGGGACAGCAAGAGACCCAGTACTTC.

The chain is built from TRBV2 and TRBJ1-6, with D possibly TRBD1 on 5 matching bases. The V gene's germline CDR1 is SNHLY and CDR2 FYNNEI. The CDR3 spans 13 residues. V gave up 1 base and J gave up 10 bases, with 8 bases separating them. The CDR3, as DNA: TGTGCCAGCAGTGAAGAAGGGGTCTCACCCCTCCACTTT. Its protein product is CASSEEGVSPLHF. The full variable domain, rest sourced from reference TRBV2 and TRBJ1-6, is EPEVTQTPSHQVTQMGQEVILRCVPISNHLYFYWYRQILGQKVEFLVSFYNNEISEKSEIFDDQFSVERPDGSNFTLKIRSTKLEDSAMYFCASSEEGVSPLHFGNGTRLTVT.

V usage is TRBV4-1 and J usage is TRBJ1-5, with D perhaps TRBD1 (6 bases). Germline lookup yields CDR1 MGHRA and CDR2 YSYEKL. The CDR3 spans 13 residues. V was trimmed by 3 bases and J by 7 bases, leaving 10 bases between them. The chain's CDR3 is CASSQGAEQPQHF. In DNA form, the CDR3 reads TGCGCCAGCAGCCAGGGGGCGGAACAGCCCCAGCATTTT.

A single count supports this clone. The V gene is TRBV7-8, the J gene TRBJ1-6; TRBD1 matches 7 bases. The CDR3 extends over 16 amino acids. Germline V gives CDR1 SGHVS, CDR2 FQNEAQ. Losses at the gene ends were 3 bases for V and 6 bases for J; bases not matched to a gene: 8. This CDR3 reads CASSLWAGDSNSPLHF. CDR3 DNA sequence: TGTGCCAGCAGCTTGTGGGCCGGGGACAGTAATTCACCCCTCCACTTT.

The rearrangement links TRBV5-4 to TRBJ2-6, with 9 bases that match TRBD1. With 4 bases clipped from V and 0 bases from J, the junction kept 5 bases outside the gene matches. This CDR3 has 17 residues. Germline-derived CDR1 and CDR2 are SGHNT and YYREEE (reference sequence). The CDR3 loop reads CASSGGQGTSGANVLTF. In DNA, the CDR3 is TGTGCCAGCAGCGGGGGACAGGGAACCTCTGGGGCCAACGTCCTGACTTTC.

CDR3 DNA: TGTGCCAGCAGCCCTGGACAGGGCGAAAGCAATCAGCCCCAGCATTTT. Translating it yields CASSPGQGESNQPQHF. The J gene is TRBJ1-5, the V gene TRBV7-9, with TRBD1 identical over 8 bases. The germline V gene has CDR1 SEHNR and CDR2 FQNEAQ (reference sequence). J lost 1 base, V lost 5 bases, and 7 bases had no gene match. The CDR3 has 16 residues.

In its sample, this clone was seen a few times. V gene TRBV30 combines with J gene TRBJ1-4; 9 bases fit TRBD1. The germline gives CDR1 GTSNPN, CDR2 SVGIG (reference sequence). The CDR3 contains 14 residues. Germline trimming cut 5 bases from V and 3 bases from J; bases unmatched to any gene: 4. CDR3 in amino acids: CAWDRGAANEKLFF. The DNA of the CDR3 is TGTGCCTGGGACAGGGGGGCAGCTAATGAAAAACTGTTTTTT.

The chain recombines TRBV12-5 with TRBJ2-3, with D perhaps matching TRBD2 (8 bases). Trimming removed 3 bases at V and 5 bases at J, with 27 bases between. The germline CDR1 and CDR2 sequences are LGHNT and FRNRAP. The CDR3 loop spans 19 amino acids. As DNA, the CDR3 is TGTGCTAGTGGTTTTGGGTCAGGGGGTACGGGGGGGCTTCAAGATACGCAGTATTTT. It codes for CASGFGSGGTGGLQDTQYF.

This clone came up a few times. The chain links TRBV19 to TRBJ2-2; D might be TRBD1 (6 bases). Germline V gene data show CDR1 as LNHDA and CDR2 as SQIVND (reference sequence). This CDR3 comprises 15 residues. V was trimmed by 1 base and J by 5 bases, leaving 11 bases between them. The CDR3 reads CASSIGRTVTGELFF. For the CDR3, the DNA is TGTGCCAGTAGTATAGGGCGGACAGTTACCGGGGAGCTGTTTTTT.

CDR3 amino acids: CASSLLGTEAFF. CDR3 bases: TGCGCCAGCAGCTTGTTGGGGACTGAAGCTTTCTTT. The V call is TRBV5-1, the J call TRBJ1-1; D gene uncertain. Germline values: CDR1 SGHRS, CDR2 YFSETQ. Trimming left V 1 base short and J 5 bases short, with 6 bases between. The CDR3 consists of 12 residues.

The rearrangement links TRBV27 to TRBJ2-2; no firm D call. Trimming shortened V by 10 bases and J by 5 bases, and 17 bases separated the two germline ends. Per the germline V gene, CDR1 is MNHEY and CDR2 is SMNVEV (reference sequence). The CDR3 spans 14 residues. The CDR3 region has the DNA TGTGCCACCCTCCCTATCGGCGAAACCGGGGAGCTGTTTTTT. Protein product: CATLPIGETGELFF.

The rearrangement uses TRBV5-1 and TRBJ1-6; 9 bases match TRBD1. From germline, CDR1 is SGHRS and CDR2 YFSETQ. V gave up 4 bases and J gave up 5 bases; unmatched junction bases: 1. The CDR3 consists of 14 residues. CDR3 sequence: CASSRTGDNSPLHF. CDR3 DNA: TGCGCCAGCAGCCGGACAGGGGATAATTCACCCCTCCACTTT.

The J gene is TRBJ1-1, the V gene TRBV18; a possible D gene is TRBD1 (6 bases). The CDR3 consists of 12 residues. CDR1 is KGHSH, CDR2 LQKENI, per germline. The germline V and J ends were trimmed by 8 bases and 4 bases, with 11 bases remaining between them. CDR3 sequence (DNA): TGTGCCAGCATACAGGGCGGCACTGAAGCTTTCTTT. Encoded protein: CASIQGGTEAFF.

This rearrangement joins TRBV2 to TRBJ1-4; weak D call: TRBD1 (5 bases). The germline V gene has CDR1 SNHLY and CDR2 FYNNEI. The CDR3 is made up of 15 amino acids. V lost 5 bases and J 4 bases, leaving 14 bases between the germline ends. The CDR3 is CASSQERGLNEKLFF. The CDR3 nucleotides read TGTGCCAGCAGTCAGGAGCGGGGCCTTAATGAAAAACTGTTTTTT.

In its sample, this clone was seen a few times. The CDR3 DNA reads TGTGCCAGTAGTGGACCAGGGAGGGCCTATGGCTACACCTTC. The encoded protein is CASSGPGRAYGYTF. The chain has TRBV19 and TRBJ1-2, with D perhaps TRBD1 (5 bases). Per the germline V gene, CDR1 is LNHDA and CDR2 is SQIVND (reference sequence). The V gene lost 5 bases and the J gene lost 4 bases, with 14 bases spanning the gap. This CDR3 has 14 amino acids. The whole variable domain, remainder taken from reference TRBV19 and TRBJ1-2, is DGGITQSPKYLFRKEGQNVTLSCEQNLNHDAMYWYRQDPGQGLRLIYYSQIVNDFQKGDIAEGYSVSREKKESFPLTVTSAQKNPTAFYLCASSGPGRAYGYTFGSGTRLTVV.

V gene TRBV19 combines with J gene TRBJ2-2; D is possibly TRBD1 (5 bases). Germline CDR1 and CDR2: LNHDA and SQIVND (reference sequence). V was cut by 4 bases and J by 6 bases, with 12 bases left in between. The CDR3 contains 14 residues. The CDR3 region is CASSRAGKAGELFF. CDR3 bases: TGTGCCAGTAGTAGGGCAGGGAAGGCCGGGGAGCTGTTTTTT.

CDR3 amino acids: CASSSIQESTRPFF. The CDR3 DNA reads as TGTGCCAGCAGCTCGATTCAGGAATCCACAAGGCCTTTCTTT. The genes are TRBV7-9 and TRBJ1-1; unclear D gene. Germline V lookup: CDR1 SEHNR, CDR2 FQNEAQ (reference sequence). This CDR3 region has 14 residues. V gave up 4 bases and J gave up 12 bases, with 21 bases separating them. Variable domain in full (rest from reference TRBV7-9 and TRBJ1-1): DTGVSQNPRHKITKRGQNVTFRCDPISEHNRLYWYRQTLGQGPEFLTYFQNEAQLEKSRLLSDRFSAERPKGSFSTLEIQRTEQGDSAMYLCASSSIQESTRPFFGQGTRLTVV.

The chain couples TRBV4-2 to TRBJ2-7; D uncertain. Trimming shortened V by 0 bases and J by 7 bases, and 16 bases separated the two germline ends. The germline V gene encodes CDR1 LGHNA and CDR2 YNFKEQ. The CDR3 sequence is 15 residues long. The CDR3 DNA is TGTGCCAGCAGCCAAGATCCGACCCAAAGAGGAGAGCAGTACTTC. Protein: CASSQDPTQRGEQYF.

This rearrangement joins TRBV5-1 to TRBJ2-1, with TRBD2 identical over 7 bases. Trimming took 6 bases from V and 0 from J; bases not matched to a gene: 3. CDR1 and CDR2 from the germline V gene are SGHRS and YFSETQ. The CDR3 contains 14 residues. This chain's CDR3 is CASKWEGSYNEQFF. CDR3 DNA: TGCGCCAGCAAATGGGAGGGCTCCTACAATGAGCAGTTCTTC.

In nucleotides, the CDR3 is TGTGCCAGCAGACCCTCCACCTACGAGCAGTACTTC. Its translation is CASRPSTYEQYF. The J gene is TRBJ2-7, the V gene TRBV6-1; no firm D call. The V gene's germline CDR1 is MNHNS and CDR2 SASEGT. V was pared by 6 bases and J by 2 bases, with 8 bases between. This CDR3 has 12 amino acids.

The chain employs TRBV6-1 and TRBJ2-1; weak D call: TRBD2 (7 bases). V lost 8 bases and J lost 9, with 23 bases in between. The CDR3 is 15 residues long. CDR1 is MNHNS, CDR2 SASEGT, per germline. The CDR3 nucleotides read TGTGCCAGCTTTCCGGCGGGGGCCCCGGGTGGTGAGCAGTTCTTC. Its translation: CASFPAGAPGGEQFF.

The rearrangement links TRBV6-6 to TRBJ1-3; perhaps TRBD1 as D (6 bases). This CDR3 is built from 15 residues. Trimming pared 6 bases from V and 0 bases from J, leaving 12 bases between. Germline V gives CDR1 MNHNY, CDR2 SVGAGI (reference sequence). CDR3 sequence: CASREGQRSGNTIYF. The CDR3 nucleotides are TGTGCCAGCAGGGAAGGACAGCGCTCTGGAAACACCATATATTTT.

The chain has TRBV7-2 and TRBJ2-4, with D maybe TRBD1 (6 bases). CDR1 is SGHTA, CDR2 FQGNSA, per germline. CDR3 length: 18 residues. The V and J ends lost 0 bases and 0 bases respectively, with 15 bases between them. The DNA of the CDR3 is TGTGCCAGCAGCTTAGCGGGGGCCAGGGGTGAAGCCAAAAACATTCAGTACTTC. This sequence encodes CASSLAGARGEAKNIQYF.

The gene calls are TRBV4-1 and TRBJ1-1; D is unclear. The V and J ends lost 3 bases and 0 bases respectively, with 5 bases between them. The CDR3 loop spans 13 amino acids. Germline values: CDR1 MGHRA, CDR2 YSYEKL. Here the CDR3 DNA reads TGCGCCAGCAGCCATCCATTGAACACTGAAGCTTTCTTT. It yields the protein CASSHPLNTEAFF.

J is TRBJ1-2 and V is TRBV30, with 7 bases lining up with TRBD1. The CDR3 contains 13 residues. V lost 1 base to trimming and J lost 2 bases; unmatched junction nucleotides: 1. CDR1 is GTSNPN, CDR2 SVGIG, per germline (reference sequence). The CDR3: CAWSGRGNYGYTF. The CDR3, as DNA: TGTGCCTGGAGTGGCAGGGGGAACTATGGCTACACCTTC.